Listed below are T cell receptor beta chains from one sample, sequenced in a study of T-cell reconstitution after alpha-beta-depleted transplantation in children. TCRdb re-derived calls from the PCR reads in MiXCR, one entry per CDR3 protein. The data show some 290,000 distinct CDR3 sequences, approximately 23% seen once. The sample in question was PBMCs, mostly from graft donor cells, obtained 180 days after TCRalphabeta/CD19-depleted stem cell transplant. These receptor sequences come from a male patient younger than 18 who had a stem cell transplant for acute lymphoblastic leukemia, so the T cells may come from the graft donor. CDR3s include the opening cysteine and the closing phenylalanine or tryptophan. The D gene is left open where the match is weak. Expanded clones get a size class; other rows say once, few or many, or leave the size out.

j_gene,abundance,v_gene,d_gene,CDR3nt,CDR3aa
TRBJ1-5,-,TRBV2,-,TGTGCCAGCAGTGAGGGGGGGGGCAATCAGCCCCAGCATTTT,CASSEGGGNQPQHF
TRBJ1-1,-,TRBV20-1,-,TGCAGTGCTAGAGTTGATGGAATCGGCGGGAACACTGAAGCTTTCTTT,CSARVDGIGGNTEAFF
TRBJ1-2,-,TRBV5-1,TRBD1,TGCGCCAGCAGCTTGGGGGGTCCCTGGACAGGGGGGATTAGCTATGGCTACACCTTC,CASSLGGPWTGGISYGYTF
TRBJ2-7,-,TRBV5-1,TRBD2,TGCGCCAGCAGCTTGGGCGTGACTAGCGGCTCCTACGAGCAGTACTTC,CASSLGVTSGSYEQYF
TRBJ2-7,-,TRBV4-2,TRBD2,TGTGCCAGCAGCCAAGTAGCCCCCCAGCGGGGAAGCTCCTACGAGCAGTACTTC,CASSQVAPQRGSSYEQYF
TRBJ2-1,-,TRBV3-1,TRBD2,TGTGCCAGCAGCCAAGGCGGGAGGGCCCAGCATGAGCAGTTCTTC,CASSQGGRAQHEQFF
TRBJ2-3,-,TRBV5-8,TRBD2,TGTGCCAGCAGCCCCGGGACTAGCGGGGATACGCAGTATTTT,CASSPGTSGDTQYF
TRBJ2-1,-,TRBV12-3/TRBV12-4,-,TGTGCCAGCAGTTTCTTGGAGAACAATGAGCAGTTCTTC,CASSFLENNEQFF
TRBJ2-2,few,TRBV12-3/TRBV12-4,-,TGTGCCAGCATACTAACGAACACCGGGGAGCTGTTTTTT,CASILTNTGELFF
TRBJ2-7,-,TRBV4-1,-,TGCGCCAGCAGCCGATCCCGACATCGGACAGATTCCTACGAGCAGTACTTC,CASSRSRHRTDSYEQYF
TRBJ2-5,-,TRBV5-1,TRBD1,TGCGCCAGCGGACGGACAGGGGGAGAGACCCAGTACTTC,CASGRTGGETQYF
TRBJ2-5,few,TRBV20-1,-,TGCAGTGCTAGATTAGAGACCCAGTACTTC,CSARLETQYF
TRBJ2-5,-,TRBV7-7,TRBD1,TGTGCCAGCAGCAACGACAGGGGCTCGGAAGAGACCCAGTACTTC,CASSNDRGSEETQYF